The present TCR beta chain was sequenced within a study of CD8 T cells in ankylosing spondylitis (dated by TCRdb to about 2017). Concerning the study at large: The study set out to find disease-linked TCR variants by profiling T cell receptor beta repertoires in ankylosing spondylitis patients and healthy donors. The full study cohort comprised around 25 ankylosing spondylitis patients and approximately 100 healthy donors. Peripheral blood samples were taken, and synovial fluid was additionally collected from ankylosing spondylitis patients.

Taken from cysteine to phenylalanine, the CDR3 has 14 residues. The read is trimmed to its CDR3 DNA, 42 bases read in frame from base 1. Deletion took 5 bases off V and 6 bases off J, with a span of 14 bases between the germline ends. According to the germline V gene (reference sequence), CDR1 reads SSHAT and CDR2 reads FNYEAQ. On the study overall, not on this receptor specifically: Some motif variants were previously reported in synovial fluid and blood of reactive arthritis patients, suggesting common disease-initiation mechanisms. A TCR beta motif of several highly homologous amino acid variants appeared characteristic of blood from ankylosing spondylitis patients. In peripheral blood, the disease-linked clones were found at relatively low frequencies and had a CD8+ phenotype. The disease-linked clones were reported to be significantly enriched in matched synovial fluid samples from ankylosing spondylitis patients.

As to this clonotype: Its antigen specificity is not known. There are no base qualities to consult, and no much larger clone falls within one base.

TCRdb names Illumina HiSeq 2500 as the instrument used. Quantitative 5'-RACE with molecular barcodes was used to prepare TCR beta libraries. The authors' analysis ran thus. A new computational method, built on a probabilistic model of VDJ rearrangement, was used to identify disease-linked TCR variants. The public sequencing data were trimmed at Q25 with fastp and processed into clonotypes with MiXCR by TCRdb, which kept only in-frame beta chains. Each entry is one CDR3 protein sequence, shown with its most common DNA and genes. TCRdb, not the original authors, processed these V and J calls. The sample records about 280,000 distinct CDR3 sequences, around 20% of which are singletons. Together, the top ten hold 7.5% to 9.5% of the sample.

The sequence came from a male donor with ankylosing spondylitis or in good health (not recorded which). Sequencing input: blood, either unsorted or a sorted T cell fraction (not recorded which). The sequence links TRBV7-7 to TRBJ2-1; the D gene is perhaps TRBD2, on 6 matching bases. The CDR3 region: CASSLQEGPNEQFF. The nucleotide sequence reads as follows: TGTGCCAGCAGCCTGCAGGAGGGCCCCAATGAGCAGTTCTTC.